Each of the 10 T cell receptor beta chains below was sequenced from the same sample in a study of identical twins. TCRdb called the 5' RACE reads again in MiXCR, with one record for every CDR3 protein. Of about 890,000 distinct CDR3 sequences listed, roughly an eighth are singletons. This sample was shared with a second study, whose subject was yellow fever vaccine responses in identical twins.

Input material: PBMCs. These receptors came from a woman aged 18-30 years in good health.

This clonotype appeared a few times. This chain links TRBV29-1 with TRBJ2-2; D gene unclear. Trimming cost V 6 bases and J 6 bases, with 14 bases left between them. Germline loops: CDR1 SQVTM, CDR2 ANQGSEA. This CDR3 contains 13 residues. The CDR3 DNA reads TGCAGCGTCCAGCGATCTGTCCCCGGGGAGCTGTTTTTT. This codes for CSVQRSVPGELFF.

The chain combines TRBV14 with TRBJ2-1, with D possibly matching TRBD1 (6 bases). The germline V and J ends were trimmed by 2 bases and 4 bases, with 15 bases remaining between them. The CDR3 consists of 16 residues. The germline gives CDR1 SGHDN, CDR2 FVKESK. CDR3 coding DNA: TGTGCCAGCAGCCAAACAGGGATCTTTGGGTACAATGAGCAGTTCTTC. Translated, it gives CASSQTGIFGYNEQFF.

The sample holds many counts of this clonotype. This chain connects TRBV10-3 to TRBJ2-5, with 10 bases lining up with TRBD1. Per the germline V gene, CDR1 is ENHRY and CDR2 is SYGVKD. The CDR3 is made up of 15 amino acids. The V and J ends lost 5 bases and 5 bases, in that order; junction bases with no gene match: 8. The CDR3 region is CAISSKTGGGETQYF. CDR3 coding DNA: TGTGCCATCAGTTCAAAGACAGGGGGCGGCGAGACCCAGTACTTC.

The chain is built from TRBV7-2 and TRBJ2-1; 7 nucleotides agree with TRBD1. Germline V lookup: CDR1 SGHTA, CDR2 FQGNSA. V was pared by 5 bases and J by 6 bases, with 10 bases of the junction left unmatched. CDR3 length: 15 residues. The CDR3 region is CASSRQGERGNEQFF. In nucleotides, the CDR3 is TGTGCCAGCAGCCGCCAGGGGGAGAGGGGCAATGAGCAGTTCTTC.

This clonotype is medium-sized (0.01 to 0.1%). The chain carries TRBV6-4 and TRBJ2-1, with 8 bases identical to TRBD2. Unmatched junction bases numbered 2, after V lost 3 bases and J lost 7 bases. Per germline, CDR1 MRHNA and CDR2 SNTAGT. The CDR3 is made up of 13 amino acids. Written as DNA, the CDR3 is TGTGCCAGCAGTGAGCGGGAGGCGAATGAGCAGTTCTTC. Translation gives CASSEREANEQFF.

In this sample, this clonotype turned up a few times. V usage is TRBV2 and J usage is TRBJ1-3; 11 bases map to TRBD1. V lost 7 bases, J lost 4 bases, and 21 bases stayed unmatched. The CDR3 contains 20 residues. The germline V gene has CDR1 SNHLY and CDR2 FYNNEI. For the CDR3, the DNA is TGTGCCAGCAACAAAAAGTTGGGACAGGGGGTAAAAACTCCCGGAAACACCATATATTTT. It is translated as CASNKKLGQGVKTPGNTIYF.

CDR3 loop: CASSLSPGEWRAFF. The CDR3 DNA follows: TGTGCCAGCAGCTTAAGTCCTGGGGAGTGGAGAGCTTTCTTT. The chain joins TRBV7-2 to TRBJ1-1; no firm D call. Germline V CDR1 and CDR2: SGHTA, FQGNSA. The CDR3 runs to 14 residues. V was pared by 2 bases and J by 10 bases, with 17 bases between.

CDR3 amino acids: CATSREIGSSVFNEQFF. CDR3 DNA sequence: TGTGCCACCAGCAGAGAAATTGGGAGTTCGGTATTCAATGAGCAGTTCTTC. The chain couples TRBV15 to TRBJ2-1; tentative D call: TRBD2 (5 bases). There are 17 residues in the CDR3. Germline V gene sequence: CDR1 LNHNV, CDR2 YYDKDF (reference sequence). V gave up 0 bases and J gave up 6 bases, with 18 bases separating them.

This chain connects TRBV29-1 to TRBJ2-5; D possibly matches TRBD1 or TRBD2 (5 bases each). This CDR3 is built from 15 residues. Germline assignment: CDR1 SQVTM and CDR2 ANQGSEA. V lost 3 bases, J lost 1 base, and 15 bases lay in between. CDR3 nucleotides: TGCAGCGTTGAGAGGGACCCAAATCGCCAAGAGACCCAGTACTTC. Translated: CSVERDPNRQETQYF.

This clonotype has only a few counts. The chain employs TRBV27 and TRBJ2-1, with TRBD2 as a possible D gene (5 bases). Germline lookup yields CDR1 MNHEY and CDR2 SMNVEV (reference sequence). This CDR3 has 15 residues. V was trimmed by 6 bases and J by 0 bases, leaving 12 bases between them. The CDR3 spells CASRLLGSSYNEQFF. The CDR3, as DNA: TGTGCCAGCAGGCTTCTTGGGAGCTCCTACAATGAGCAGTTCTTC.